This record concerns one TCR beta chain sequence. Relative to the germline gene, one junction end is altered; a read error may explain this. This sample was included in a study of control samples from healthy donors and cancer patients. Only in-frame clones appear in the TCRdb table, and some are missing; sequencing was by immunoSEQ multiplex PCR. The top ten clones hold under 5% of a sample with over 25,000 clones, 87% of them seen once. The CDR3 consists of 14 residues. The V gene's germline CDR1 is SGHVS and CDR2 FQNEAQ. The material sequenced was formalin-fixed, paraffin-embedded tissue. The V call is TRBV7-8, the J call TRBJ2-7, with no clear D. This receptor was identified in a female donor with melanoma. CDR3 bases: TGTGCCAGCAGCTCACCCGACAACCTCTACAAGCAGTACTTC. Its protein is CASSSPDNLYKQYF.